This T cell receptor (beta chain) was sequenced for a study of blood T cell repertoires in COVID-19. Background on the study: Collection of acute and convalescent COVID-19 samples took place in the United States, Italy and Spain.

Original analysis: Using reference gene primer amplification, nucleated cell counts were estimated. Some clones are missing from TCRdb's copy, which holds only in-frame ones; the method was immunoSEQ multiplex PCR. V and J calls and clone size are copied from that table; D and trimming were computed from the DNA. Found here are 300,000 or so clones, around nine tenths of them singletons; the top ten hold over 1%. Trimming removed 1 base at V and 5 bases at J, with 5 bases between. CDR1 and CDR2 from the germline V gene are MDHEN and SYDVKM. There are 12 residues in the CDR3. The sequencing input was peripheral blood. This clonotype was sampled from a man in his 70s with acute or convalescent COVID-19. The chain links TRBV28 to TRBJ1-2; D call uncertain. The DNA for the CDR3 is TGTGCCAGCAGTTTATCCAAATATGGCTACACCTTC. It translates to CASSLSKYGYTF.